This TCR beta chain stems from a study of cytomegalovirus exposure and HLA in healthy donors. Overall study findings and caveats: Later on, an analysis found that several of the most significant clusters appeared to be linked to common viral pathogens, which included parvovirus B19. The Asian-associated ancestry cluster reportedly had fewer N-insertions than the roughly 720-donor mean in a later analysis.

The germline V gene has CDR1 LNHDA and CDR2 SQIVND (reference sequence). With V trimmed by 3 bases and J by 8 bases, 7 bases remained unmatched. This CDR3 is 15 amino acids long. As to this clone: Its antigen remains unidentified.

The PCR used 60 Vbeta and 13 Jbeta primers. Clones were read by immunoSEQ multiplex PCR, and TCRdb kept only the in-frame ones, dropping some. The data contain about 85,000 clones, 60% to 80% of them singletons. Samples came from healthy bone marrow donors. Donors were ostensibly healthy at sampling, although undocumented immune exposures were probable. The TCR was taken from a woman aged 50 to 60 in good health and CMV-seropositive. Sequenced input: PBMCs. The chain uses TRBV19 and TRBJ1-4, with TRBD1 matching over 9 bases. The CDR3 loop reads CASSMGRTGAEKLFF. The CDR3, as DNA: TGTGCCAGTAGTATGGGGAGGACAGGGGCAGAAAAACTGTTTTTT.